This T cell receptor beta chain derives from a study of T cells after yellow fever vaccination (dated by TCRdb to between 2018 and 2021). Looking at the study overall: The SMART-Seq v4 Ultra Low Input RNA kit was used to prepare libraries from fractions with low cell numbers. To track T-cell clones before and after primary and booster YFV17D yellow fever vaccination, bulk TCR alpha and beta repertoires were sequenced longitudinally. The cohort comprised two healthy male donors, one aged 18 to 30 and one aged 30 to 40 years. Blood was collected at multiple timepoints before and after primary and secondary immunization, and bulk PBMC replicates and cell subsets were isolated.

Synthesis of TCR cDNA relied on 5'RACE template switching, a step that introduced a universal primer site along with unique molecular identifiers. cDNA synthesis was primed from both the TCR alpha and TCR beta constant segments. Libraries were amplified in two PCR steps, with sample barcodes and sequencing adapters added in the second step. Sequencing of libraries was done on Illumina HiSeq 2500 (2x100 bp) or NovaSeq (2x150 bp). The paper's processing steps were these. Reads were demultiplexed and collapsed into UMI consensus sequences with MIGEC, and V(D)J alignment was performed with MiXCR. Vaccine-responding clonotypes were identified with edgeR using replicate PBMC samples, with FDR below 0.01 and a log2 fold change above 5 up to day 15 being required. Bulk clonotypes were assigned CD4 or CD8 identity according to which sequenced CD4 or CD8 repertoire held them at higher abundance. The public reads were run again by TCRdb, first through fastp at Q25 and then through MiXCR, and only productive beta chains were kept. Records with the same CDR3 protein are collapsed into one entry carrying the most frequent genes and DNA. Here the V and J calls rest on TCRdb's processing, not on the authors' analysis. This sample comprises tens of thousands of distinct CDR3 sequences, roughly 7.3% of them detected only once. Together, the top ten hold 25% to 30% of the sample.

As to this clonotype: It has no known antigen specificity. A read error is possible here, since a much larger clone lies one base away.

What the authors observed across the whole study: The study included only two donors, which limits how far the findings can be generalized. Computational filtering was required because FACS-sorted repertoires could contain abundant contaminating clonotypes from the bulk population. A small fraction of clonotypes showed up in both the CD4 and CD8 compartments, probably as a result of convergent recombination. Compared with the primary T-cell response, the secondary T-cell response was faster but weaker, reaching its peak on day 5 rather than on day 15. After the booster, most of the clones that had expanded following primary vaccination were detected again (roughly 96% of CD4 and around nine tenths of CD8), which suggests that memory was broadly maintained.

This specimen's treatment or condition label, interpreted: live attenuated yellow fever vaccine strain. PBMCs were isolated from peripheral blood using a standard Ficoll-Paque protocol. Dynabeads CD4 and CD8 positive selection kits were used to isolate the CD4 and CD8 T-cell fractions. RNA was extracted with TriZol from bulk PBMCs, CD4 and CD8 fractions, and dextramer-positive and dextramer-negative fractions. Trimming costs V 7 bases and J 1 base, and their ends lie 14 bases apart. The germline V gene supplies CDR1 SGHVS and CDR2 FNYEAQ. The CDR3 numbers 14 residues from cysteine through phenylalanine. The DNA shown is the 42-base CDR3, in frame from base 1.

Sequences were derived from CD8+ T cells sorted from PBMCs, sampled approximately 16 days after the first yellow fever vaccination. This sequence uses TRBV7-6 and TRBJ2-7; tentative D gene TRBD1, with 5 bases matching. The TCR sequence derives from a man aged 18-30 years who received the YFV17D yellow fever vaccine. The CDR3 region: CASNLLTGSYEQYF. DNA sequence: TGTGCCAGCAACCTACTAACAGGTTCCTACGAGCAGTACTTC.